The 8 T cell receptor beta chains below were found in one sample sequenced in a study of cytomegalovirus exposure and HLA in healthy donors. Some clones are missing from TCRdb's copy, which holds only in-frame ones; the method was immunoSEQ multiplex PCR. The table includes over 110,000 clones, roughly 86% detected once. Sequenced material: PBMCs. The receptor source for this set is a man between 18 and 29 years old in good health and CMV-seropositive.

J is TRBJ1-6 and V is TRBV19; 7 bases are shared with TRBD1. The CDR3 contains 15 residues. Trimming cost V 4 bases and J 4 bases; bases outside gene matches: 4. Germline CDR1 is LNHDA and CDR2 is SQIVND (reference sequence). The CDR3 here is CASSTGDSYNSPLHF. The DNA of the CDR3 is TGTGCCAGTAGTACCGGGGACAGTTATAATTCACCCCTCCACTTT.

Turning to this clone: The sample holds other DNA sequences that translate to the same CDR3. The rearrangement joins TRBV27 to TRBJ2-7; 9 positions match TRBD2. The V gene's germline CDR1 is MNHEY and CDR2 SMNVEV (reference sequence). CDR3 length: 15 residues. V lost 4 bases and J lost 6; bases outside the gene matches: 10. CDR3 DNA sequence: TGTGCCAGCAGTTCCCTGGGTAGCGGGAGAAGCGAGCAGTACTTC. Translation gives CASSSLGSGRSEQYF.

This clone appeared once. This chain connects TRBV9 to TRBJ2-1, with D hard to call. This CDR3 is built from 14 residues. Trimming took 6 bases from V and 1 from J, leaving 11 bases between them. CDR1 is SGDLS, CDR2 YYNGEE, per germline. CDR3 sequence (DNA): TGTGCCAGCACCCCCGCACGGTCCTACAATGAGCAGTTCTTC. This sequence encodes CASTPARSYNEQFF.

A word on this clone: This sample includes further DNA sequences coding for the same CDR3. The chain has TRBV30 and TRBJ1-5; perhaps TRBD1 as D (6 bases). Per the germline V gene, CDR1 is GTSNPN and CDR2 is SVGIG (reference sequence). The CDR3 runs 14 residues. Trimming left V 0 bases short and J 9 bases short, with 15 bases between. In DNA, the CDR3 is TGTGCCTGGAGTGTACAAGCAGGGGAAGGGCCCCAGCATTTT. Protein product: CAWSVQAGEGPQHF. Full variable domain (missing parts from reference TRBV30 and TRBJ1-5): SQTIHQWPATLVQPVGSPLSLECTVEGTSNPNLYWYRQAAGRGLQLLFYSVGIGQISSEVPQNLSASRPQDRQFILSSKKLLLSDSGFYLCAWSVQAGEGPQHFGDGTRLSIL.

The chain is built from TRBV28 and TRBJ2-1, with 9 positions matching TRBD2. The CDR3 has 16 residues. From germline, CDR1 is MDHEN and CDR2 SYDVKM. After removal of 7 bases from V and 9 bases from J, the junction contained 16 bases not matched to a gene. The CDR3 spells CASKDPGRGGRGEQFF. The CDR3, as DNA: TGTGCCAGCAAAGACCCAGGGCGGGGGGGCCGCGGTGAGCAGTTCTTC.

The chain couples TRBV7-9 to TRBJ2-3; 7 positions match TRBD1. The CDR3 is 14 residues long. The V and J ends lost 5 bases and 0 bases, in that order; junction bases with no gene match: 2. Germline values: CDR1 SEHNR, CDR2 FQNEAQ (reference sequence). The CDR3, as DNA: TGTGCCAGCAGCGAGACAGGGAGCACAGATACGCAGTATTTT. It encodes CASSETGSTDTQYF.

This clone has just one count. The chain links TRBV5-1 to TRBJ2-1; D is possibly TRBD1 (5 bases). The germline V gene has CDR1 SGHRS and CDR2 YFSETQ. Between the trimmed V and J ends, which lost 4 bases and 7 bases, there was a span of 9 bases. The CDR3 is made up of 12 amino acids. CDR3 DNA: TGCGCCAGCAGCCTACAGGCAAATGAGCAGTTCTTC. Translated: CASSLQANEQFF.

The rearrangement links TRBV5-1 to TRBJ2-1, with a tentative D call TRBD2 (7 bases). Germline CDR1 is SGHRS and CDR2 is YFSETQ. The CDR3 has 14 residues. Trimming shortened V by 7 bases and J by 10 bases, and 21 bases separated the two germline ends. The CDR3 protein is CASGRGSQGNEQFF. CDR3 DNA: TGCGCCAGCGGGAGGGGAAGTCAGGGGAACGAGCAGTTCTTC.